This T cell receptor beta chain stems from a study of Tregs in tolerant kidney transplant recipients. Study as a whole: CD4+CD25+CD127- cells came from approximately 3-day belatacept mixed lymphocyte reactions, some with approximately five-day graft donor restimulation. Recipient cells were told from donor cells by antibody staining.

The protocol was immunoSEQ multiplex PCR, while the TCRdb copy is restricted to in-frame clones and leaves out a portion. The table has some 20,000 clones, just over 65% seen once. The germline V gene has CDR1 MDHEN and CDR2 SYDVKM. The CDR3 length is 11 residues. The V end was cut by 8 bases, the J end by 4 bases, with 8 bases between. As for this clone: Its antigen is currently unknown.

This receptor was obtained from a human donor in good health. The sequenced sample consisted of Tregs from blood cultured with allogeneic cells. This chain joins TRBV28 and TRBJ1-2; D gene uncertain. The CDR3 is CASRFLYGYTF. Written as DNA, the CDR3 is TGTGCCAGCCGGTTTCTCTATGGCTACACCTTC.